One sample yielded the 24 T cell receptor beta chains listed below, sequenced in a study of T cells in localized non-small cell lung cancer. Produced via immunoSEQ multiplex PCR; TCRdb's table is partial and in-frame only. The sample shows approximately 22,000 clones, approximately 90% of them seen only once. The sample in question was peripheral blood, obtained before any cancer treatment. These receptors all come from a male donor at least 60 years old with stage I squamous cell lung carcinoma.

The CDR3 nucleotides read TGTGCCAGCAGACTCAGGGGGCCCGGAGGTTACGAGCAGTACTTC. Translation gives CASRLRGPGGYEQYF. The chain is built from TRBV27 and TRBJ2-7; TRBD1 agrees at 8 bases. Germline CDR1 is MNHEY and CDR2 is SMNVEV (reference sequence). V was clipped by 6 bases and J by 4 bases; unmatched bases: 11. The CDR3 covers 15 residues.

The chain has TRBV18 and TRBJ1-2; 7 bases are a match to TRBD1. This CDR3 comprises 14 residues. V lost 3 bases, J lost 8 bases, and 9 bases stayed unmatched. The germline CDR1 and CDR2 sequences are KGHSH and LQKENI. CDR3 region: CASSPNRGMQGYTF. Here the CDR3 DNA reads TGTGCCAGCTCACCCAACAGGGGCATGCAGGGCTACACCTTC.

This chain joins TRBV5-1 and TRBJ2-7; 10 nucleotides match TRBD1. The CDR3 is 15 residues long. Germline V gene lookup returns CDR1 SGHRS and CDR2 YFSETQ. With 4 bases clipped from V and 3 bases from J, the junction kept 7 bases outside the gene matches. CDR3 loop: CASSTGTGELYEQYF. DNA for the CDR3: TGCGCCAGCAGCACGGGGACAGGGGAGCTCTACGAGCAGTACTTC.

The V gene is TRBV5-4, the J gene TRBJ2-3; 8 bases are a match to TRBD2. V shed 3 bases, J shed 1 base, and the junction held 4 bases outside the gene matches. Germline values: CDR1 SGHNT, CDR2 YYREEE (reference sequence). This CDR3 spans 15 amino acids. The CDR3 region has the DNA TGTGCCAGCAGCTCAGACGGGGGGGGCACAGATACGCAGTATTTT. Encoded protein: CASSSDGGGTDTQYF.

The chain carries TRBV12-5 and TRBJ1-1; perhaps TRBD1 as D (6 bases). Trimming pared 7 bases from V and 1 base from J, leaving 16 bases between. Germline-derived CDR1 and CDR2 are LGHNT and FRNRAP. The CDR3 sequence is 15 residues long. The CDR3 region is CASDKQGSGNTEAFF. For the CDR3, the DNA is TGTGCTAGTGATAAACAGGGCTCCGGGAACACTGAAGCTTTCTTT.

The chain uses TRBV9 and TRBJ2-3; 10 positions match TRBD2. Germline values: CDR1 SGDLS, CDR2 YYNGEE. V shed 3 bases, J shed 7 bases, and the junction held 5 bases outside the gene matches. This CDR3 comprises 14 residues. CDR3 region: CASSASGGPNTQYF. The CDR3, as DNA: TGTGCCAGCAGCGCTAGCGGGGGCCCAAATACGCAGTATTTT.

The chain carries TRBV7-9 and TRBJ1-1; no firm D call. The CDR3 is 16 amino acids. V shed 5 bases and J shed 5 bases, with 21 bases lying between them. In germline, CDR1 is SEHNR, CDR2 FQNEAQ (reference sequence). In DNA, the CDR3 is TGTGCCAGCAGCCCCTACGGGCAGTTGAGAGAAACTGAAGCTTTCTTT. It translates to CASSPYGQLRETEAFF.

This sequence joins TRBV10-1 and TRBJ1-2; D gene ambiguous. CDR1 is WNHNN and CDR2 is SYGVQD in the germline V gene (reference sequence). CDR3 size: 13 residues. With 8 bases removed from V and 1 base from J, the gap between germline ends came to 11 bases. The CDR3 bases are TGCGCCAGCTGGTCAGCAGTTAACTATGGCTACACCTTC. Translated: CASWSAVNYGYTF.

The CDR3 region has the DNA TGTGCCAGCAGCCGGGGGACAAAAGAGACCCAGTACTTC. It codes for CASSRGTKETQYF. The chain links TRBV4-2 to TRBJ2-5; maybe TRBD1 (6 bases). Trimming removed 4 bases at V and 3 bases at J, with 9 bases between. The length of the CDR3 is 13 residues. Germline-derived CDR1 and CDR2 are LGHNA and YNFKEQ.

The chain employs TRBV18 and TRBJ1-3, with D tentatively TRBD1 (6 bases). CDR1 is KGHSH and CDR2 is LQKENI in the germline V gene. V dropped 3 bases and J dropped 2 bases, with 14 bases sitting between them. This CDR3 comprises 16 residues. The CDR3 protein is CASSPVGGTTGNTIYF. The CDR3 DNA is TGTGCCAGCTCACCGGTTGGTGGGACAACTGGAAACACCATATATTTT. Filled out from reference TRBV18 and TRBJ1-3, the complete variable domain reads NAGVMQNPRHLVRRRGQEARLRCSPMKGHSHVYWYRQLPEEGLKFMVYLQKENIIDESGMPKERFSAEFPKEGPSILRIQQVVRGDSAAYFCASSPVGGTTGNTIYFGEGSWLTVV.

V and J are TRBV7-2 and TRBJ1-6, with unresolved D. The CDR3 is 15 residues long. Germline CDR1 SGHTA, CDR2 FQGNSA. The V end was cut by 0 bases, the J end by 1 base, with 4 bases between. CDR3 region: CASSLAQSYNSPLHF. Here the CDR3 DNA reads TGTGCCAGCAGCTTAGCGCAGTCCTATAATTCACCCCTCCACTTT. Complete variable domain (other parts from reference TRBV7-2 and TRBJ1-6): GAGVSQSPSNKVTEKGKDVELRCDPISGHTALYWYRQSLGQGLEFLIYFQGNSAPDKSGLPSDRFSAERTGGSVSTLTIQRTQQEDSAVYLCASSLAQSYNSPLHFGNGTRLTVT.

The chain links TRBV6-5 to TRBJ2-7; TRBD2 matches at 10 bases. Germline trimming cut 5 bases from V and 3 bases from J; bases unmatched to any gene: 4. The CDR3 extends over 14 amino acids. Germline loops: CDR1 MNHEY, CDR2 SVGAGI. The CDR3 region is CASSLAGVLYEQYF. The CDR3, as DNA: TGTGCCAGCAGTCTAGCGGGGGTTCTCTACGAGCAGTACTTC.

This clone was recorded a few times. Here the CDR3 DNA reads TGTGCCAGCAGTGAAGGTACAGGGAGCTCTGGGGCCAACGTCCTGACTTTC. Translated: CASSEGTGSSGANVLTF. V gene TRBV6-4 combines with J gene TRBJ2-6; D is possibly TRBD1 (6 bases). Germline CDR1 MRHNA, CDR2 SNTAGT. The CDR3 spans 17 residues. The germline V and J ends were trimmed by 3 bases and 0 bases, with 12 bases remaining between them.

The chain joins TRBV14 to TRBJ2-2; unclear D gene. V was cut by 2 bases and J by 8 bases, with 6 bases left in between. The germline V gene has CDR1 SGHDN and CDR2 FVKESK. CDR3 length: 12 amino acids. This CDR3 reads CASSQFGGELFF. As DNA, the CDR3 is TGTGCCAGCAGCCAATTCGGGGGGGAGCTGTTTTTT.

The genes are TRBV14 and TRBJ2-2, with D possibly matching TRBD2 (6 bases). Deletions cut 4 bases from V and 4 bases from J, with 10 bases between. Germline loops: CDR1 SGHDN, CDR2 FVKESK. The CDR3 contains 14 residues. CDR3 coding DNA: TGTGCCAGCAGCCTTGGGACTGTCACCGGGGAGCTGTTTTTT. This codes for CASSLGTVTGELFF.

This rearrangement joins TRBV6-5 to TRBJ2-3; D is perhaps TRBD2 (6 bases). V lost 6 bases to trimming and J lost 4 bases, with 11 bases between them. Germline V gene lookup returns CDR1 MNHEY and CDR2 SVGAGI. The CDR3 loop spans 13 amino acids. The CDR3 loop reads CASRRDLSDTQYF. CDR3 coding DNA: TGTGCCAGCAGGCGGGACCTCTCAGATACGCAGTATTTT.

This sequence joins TRBV19 and TRBJ1-2; perhaps TRBD1 as D (6 bases). V lost 6 bases and J 1 base, leaving 9 bases between the germline ends. The CDR3 length is 13 residues. In germline, CDR1 is LNHDA, CDR2 SQIVND (reference sequence). The CDR3 nucleotides are TGTGCCAGTAGCCCACAGGGTAACTATGGCTACACCTTC. Protein product: CASSPQGNYGYTF.

This chain connects TRBV10-3 to TRBJ1-1; D might be TRBD1 (6 bases). V was cut by 5 bases and J by 8 bases, with 12 bases left in between. Germline lookup yields CDR1 ENHRY and CDR2 SYGVKD. The CDR3 length is 12 residues. The CDR3 protein is CAISRDTGEAFF. CDR3 bases: TGTGCCATCAGTCGGGACACGGGGGAAGCTTTCTTT.

The V gene is TRBV6-1, the J gene TRBJ1-5, with D possibly matching TRBD1 (5 bases). The germline V and J ends were trimmed by 2 bases and 7 bases, with 15 bases remaining between them. The CDR3 spans 15 residues. The V gene's germline CDR1 is MNHNS and CDR2 SASEGT. The CDR3 region is CASSERAGIQQPQHF. The CDR3 coding sequence is TGTGCCAGCAGTGAAAGGGCAGGGATACAGCAGCCCCAGCATTTT.

V usage is TRBV9 and J usage is TRBJ1-6; D possibly corresponds to TRBD1 (6 bases). The germline V gene has CDR1 SGDLS and CDR2 YYNGEE. The V and J ends lost 3 bases and 7 bases respectively, with 11 bases between them. CDR3 length: 14 residues. DNA for the CDR3: TGTGCCAGCAGCGAGACGGACAGAAATTCACCCCTCCACTTT. This gives the protein CASSETDRNSPLHF.

The sample holds one count of this clone. The chain joins TRBV6-1 to TRBJ1-4; no reliable D call. There are 12 residues in the CDR3. V lost 7 bases to trimming and J lost 4 bases, with 7 bases between them. CDR1 is MNHNS and CDR2 is SASEGT in the germline V gene. The CDR3 protein is CASKGGNEKLFF. CDR3 coding DNA: TGTGCCAGCAAGGGTGGTAATGAAAAACTGTTTTTT.

This clone is a singleton in its sample. The V and J genes are TRBV5-4 and TRBJ2-3; D is possibly TRBD1 or TRBD2 (5 bases each). V lost 4 bases, J lost 4 bases, and 16 bases lay in between. CDR3 length equals 15 residues. The V gene's germline CDR1 is SGHNT and CDR2 YYREEE (reference sequence). Here the CDR3 reads CASSGGGVRADTQYF. The CDR3, as DNA: TGTGCCAGCAGCGGGGGTGGAGTTAGGGCAGATACGCAGTATTTT.

This rearrangement joins TRBV29-1 to TRBJ2-7; a possible D gene is TRBD1 (6 bases). Trimming took 2 bases from V and 7 from J, leaving 12 bases between them. The CDR3 loop spans 12 amino acids. Germline loops: CDR1 SQVTM, CDR2 ANQGSEA. This CDR3 reads CSVERDTDEQYF. In DNA form, the CDR3 reads TGCAGCGTTGAAAGGGACACCGATGAGCAGTACTTC.

The chain links TRBV21-1 to TRBJ1-2. TRBV21-1 corresponds to a pseudogene. The CDR3 spans 13 residues. CDR3 sequence (DNA): TGTGCCAGCAGCAAAAGGGAACCGTATGGCTACACCTTC. It codes for CASSKREPYGYTF.